Following are 31 T cell receptor beta chains from one sample sequenced in a study of shared clonotypes between healthy human individuals. Only in-frame clones appear in the TCRdb table, and some are missing; sequencing was by immunoSEQ multiplex PCR. The sample lists around 1.4 million clones, approximately 98.5% occurring once. Sequencing was done on a sample of naive CD4+ T cells sorted from blood. Subset meaning: CD45RA+ positively selected. These receptor sequences come from a man under 40 in good health.

The chain combines TRBV7-3 with TRBJ2-1, with TRBD2 matching 11 bases. With V trimmed by 2 bases and J by 0 bases, 12 bases remained unmatched. Per germline, CDR1 SGHTA and CDR2 FQGTGA. The CDR3 has 20 residues. Written as DNA, the CDR3 is TGTGCCAGCAGCTTATCCTCACTAGCGGGAGTGCCTTACTCCTACAATGAGCAGTTCTTC. It translates to CASSLSSLAGVPYSYNEQFF.

The genes are TRBV4-1 and TRBJ2-2; no clear D gene. Germline V gene sequence: CDR1 MGHRA, CDR2 YSYEKL. V lost 1 base, J lost 3 bases, and 6 bases lay in between. The CDR3 length is 14 residues. The CDR3: CASSQVLYTGELFF. Written as DNA, the CDR3 is TGCGCCAGCAGCCAAGTACTGTACACCGGGGAGCTGTTTTTT.

The chain uses TRBV2 and TRBJ2-7; D remains unclear. Trimming cost V 7 bases and J 0 bases, with 7 bases left between them. The CDR3 is 12 residues long. Germline V gene data show CDR1 as SNHLY and CDR2 as FYNNEI. CDR3 protein: CASNRGSYEQYF. DNA for the CDR3: TGTGCCAGCAATCGAGGCTCCTACGAGCAGTACTTC.

The V call is TRBV10-3, the J call TRBJ2-1, with 8 bases fitting TRBD2. V lost 8 bases, J lost 7 bases, and 4 bases stayed unmatched. There are 12 residues in the CDR3. Germline CDR1 is ENHRY and CDR2 is SYGVKD. Written as DNA, the CDR3 is TGTGCCATCGCTGAGCGGGAGAATGAGCAGTTCTTC. Amino acids: CAIAERENEQFF.

The rearrangement joins TRBV30 to TRBJ1-4, with D unclear. The CDR3 is 12 residues long. The V gene's germline CDR1 is GTSNPN and CDR2 SVGIG (reference sequence). Between the trimmed V and J ends, which lost 5 bases and 7 bases, there was a span of 11 bases. CDR3 sequence reads: CAWGGLGEKLFF. The CDR3 DNA reads as TGTGCCTGGGGAGGGTTGGGTGAAAAACTGTTTTTT.

Written as DNA, the CDR3 is TGTGCCAGCAGCGTAGGAGCCCCGAGCTCCTACAATGAGCAGTTCTTC. Translated, it gives CASSVGAPSSYNEQFF. V gene TRBV9 combines with J gene TRBJ2-1, with D hard to call. CDR1 and CDR2 (germline): SGDLS, YYNGEE. The CDR3 has 16 residues. Trimming pared 0 bases from V and 0 bases from J, leaving 10 bases between. The full variable domain, with the rest looked up from reference TRBV9 and TRBJ2-1, is DSGVTQTPKHLITATGQRVTLRCSPRSGDLSVYWYQQSLDQGLQFLIQYYNGEERAKGNILERFSAQQFPDLHSELNLSSLELGDSALYFCASSVGAPSSYNEQFFGPGTRLTVL.

This chain connects TRBV19 to TRBJ2-5, with unresolved D. CDR1 and CDR2 from the germline V gene are LNHDA and SQIVND (reference sequence). This CDR3 is built from 13 residues. V lost 2 bases, J lost 5 bases, and 9 bases lay in between. The CDR3 spells CASSILVAETQYF. For the CDR3, the DNA is TGTGCCAGTAGTATATTGGTTGCCGAGACCCAGTACTTC.

This chain uses TRBV25-1 with TRBJ1-1, with D perhaps TRBD1 (5 bases). V was pared by 8 bases and J by 1 base, with 23 bases between. This CDR3 contains 17 residues. CDR1 and CDR2 from the germline V gene are MGHDK and SYGVNS. CDR3 amino acids: CASRPQDRGGENTEAFF. The CDR3 DNA reads as TGTGCCAGCCGACCTCAAGATCGGGGGGGAGAGAACACTGAAGCTTTCTTT.

The rearrangement uses TRBV29-1 and TRBJ1-2, with D possibly being TRBD1 (6 bases). Germline CDR1 is SQVTM and CDR2 is ANQGSEA. The CDR3 is 12 amino acids. The CDR3 region is CGLKWGARGYTF. CDR3 coding DNA: TGCGGACTCAAATGGGGGGCTAGAGGCTACACCTTC.

This clone occurred once. The chain employs TRBV7-8 and TRBJ1-2; D may be TRBD1 (5 bases). Between the trimmed V and J ends, which lost 3 bases and 4 bases, there was a span of 9 bases. The CDR3 spans 13 residues. Germline V CDR1 and CDR2: SGHVS, FQNEAQ. The CDR3 DNA sequence: TGTGCCAGCAGCTTCGACAGAAGCTATGGCTACACCTTC. It translates to CASSFDRSYGYTF.

The chain's CDR3 is CASSPSGPWMDEQFF. The CDR3 DNA sequence: TGTGCCAGCAGCCCTAGCGGGCCCTGGATGGATGAGCAGTTCTTC. The chain carries TRBV28 and TRBJ2-1; 8 positions agree with TRBD2. V shed 6 bases, J shed 8 bases, and the junction held 12 bases outside the gene matches. The germline V gene has CDR1 MDHEN and CDR2 SYDVKM. The CDR3 has 15 residues.

This rearrangement joins TRBV29-1 to TRBJ2-2; 8 nucleotides line up with TRBD1. CDR3 length: 14 residues. The V gene end was trimmed by 7 bases and the J gene end by 0 bases; junction bases not matched to a gene: 4. Germline-derived CDR1 and CDR2 are SQVTM and ANQGSEA. The CDR3: CSAGQVTNTGELFF. DNA of the CDR3: TGCAGCGCGGGACAGGTAACGAACACCGGGGAGCTGTTTTTT.

The gene calls are TRBV28 and TRBJ2-2; D is unclear. The CDR3 runs to 14 residues. Trimming took off 5 bases at V and 5 bases at J, with 12 bases between the two ends. Germline values: CDR1 MDHEN, CDR2 SYDVKM. DNA of the CDR3: TGTGCCAGCAGTACTGTTAAGGGTACCGGGGAGCTGTTTTTT. It is translated as CASSTVKGTGELFF. The full variable domain, rest sourced from reference TRBV28 and TRBJ2-2, is DVKVTQSSRYLVKRTGEKVFLECVQDMDHENMFWYRQDPGLGLRLIYFSYDVKMKEKGDIPEGYSVSREKKERFSLILESASTNQTSMYLCASSTVKGTGELFFGEGSRLTVL.

V gene TRBV28 combines with J gene TRBJ2-7, with TRBD1 matching over 9 bases. CDR3 length: 13 amino acids. Germline V gene lookup returns CDR1 MDHEN and CDR2 SYDVKM. V shed 10 bases, J shed 9 bases, and the junction held 13 bases outside the gene matches. CDR3 amino acids: CATGTGIVRRQYF. The CDR3 region has the DNA TGTGCCACCGGGACAGGGATTGTGCGGCGGCAGTACTTC.

The genes are TRBV29-1 and TRBJ2-7, with TRBD2 matching 8 bases. The germline CDR1 and CDR2 sequences are SQVTM and ANQGSEA. The CDR3 consists of 14 residues. The V and J ends lost 4 bases and 0 bases, in that order; junction bases with no gene match: 5. CDR3 nucleotide sequence: TGCAGCGTTGGGCTGGGACTAGGCTCCTACGAGCAGTACTTC. It specifies CSVGLGLGSYEQYF.

V and J are TRBV6-5 and TRBJ2-1, with D unclear. V was trimmed by 4 bases and J by 4 bases, leaving 14 bases between them. Germline V CDR1 and CDR2: MNHEY, SVGAGI. CDR3 length equals 15 residues. CDR3 protein: CASSFRNPPYNEQFF. The CDR3 nucleotides read TGTGCCAGCAGTTTTCGTAACCCCCCTTACAATGAGCAGTTCTTC.

The CDR3 loop is CASSLVASGRPNEQFF. The CDR3 coding sequence is TGTGCCAGCAGCTTAGTAGCTAGCGGGAGGCCCAATGAGCAGTTCTTC. This chain connects TRBV7-8 to TRBJ2-1; 11 bases are shared with TRBD2. Per germline, CDR1 SGHVS and CDR2 FQNEAQ. V shed 1 base and J 6 bases; nucleotides not matched to a gene: 5. This CDR3 is 16 amino acids long.

J is TRBJ1-1 and V is TRBV9, with 7 bases lining up with TRBD1. Germline assignment: CDR1 SGDLS and CDR2 YYNGEE. J lost 6 bases, V lost 4 bases, and 12 bases had no gene match. CDR3 length equals 15 residues. The CDR3 coding sequence is TGTGCCAGCAGCCCGTGGGACAGCGTAGTGTCTGAAGCTTTCTTT. Translation gives CASSPWDSVVSEAFF.

The genes are TRBV4-3 and TRBJ2-1; D gene ambiguous. The CDR3 has 15 residues. V was shortened by 4 bases and J by 8 bases, with 18 bases between the two germline ends. The germline V gene has CDR1 LGHNA and CDR2 YSLEER. The CDR3 loop reads CASSRAPRAGDEQFF. Written as DNA, the CDR3 is TGCGCCAGCAGCCGCGCTCCGCGAGCAGGTGATGAGCAGTTCTTC.

The rearrangement joins TRBV6-4 to TRBJ2-2; D call uncertain. The CDR3 length is 14 residues. CDR1 and CDR2 (germline): MRHNA, SNTAGT. Deletions cut 3 bases from V and 0 bases from J, with 5 bases between. The CDR3 protein is CASSERPNTGELFF. The CDR3 DNA sequence: TGTGCCAGCAGTGAACGGCCGAACACCGGGGAGCTGTTTTTT.

This chain connects TRBV7-3 to TRBJ2-7; no definite D call. The CDR3 runs 14 residues. Trimming left V 0 bases short and J 2 bases short, with 8 bases between. Germline CDR1 is SGHTA and CDR2 is FQGTGA. The CDR3 DNA reads TGTGCCAGCAGCTTAACTCGTATTACCTACGAGCAGTACTTC. It specifies CASSLTRITYEQYF.

V is TRBV6-5 and J is TRBJ1-4; D is unresolved. CDR3 length equals 14 residues. V was pared by 7 bases and J by 1 base, with 10 bases between. Germline V gene sequence: CDR1 MNHEY, CDR2 SVGAGI. The CDR3 is CASNLRVTNEKLFF. The CDR3 DNA follows: TGTGCCAGCAACCTAAGGGTAACTAATGAAAAACTGTTTTTT.

The chain employs TRBV5-6 and TRBJ2-2; D might be TRBD1 (6 bases). This CDR3 comprises 13 residues. Germline V gene lookup returns CDR1 SGHDT and CDR2 YYEEEE. Trimming shortened V by 5 bases and J by 4 bases, and 9 bases separated the two germline ends. CDR3 sequence reads: CASRAGVTGELFF. The CDR3, as DNA: TGTGCCAGCAGGGCAGGGGTCACCGGGGAGCTGTTTTTT.

Comments on this clone: The sample carries other DNA sequences with the same CDR3. The chain uses TRBV7-2 and TRBJ2-7; 12 bases align to TRBD2. CDR1 SGHTA and CDR2 FQGNSA come from the germline V gene. The CDR3 spans 14 residues. The V and J ends lost 5 bases and 2 bases, in that order; junction bases with no gene match: 1. CDR3 residues: CASSRLAGAYEQYF. In DNA form, the CDR3 reads TGTGCCAGCAGCCGACTAGCGGGAGCCTACGAGCAGTACTTC.

The genes are TRBV6-1 and TRBJ2-7; 8 nucleotides line up with TRBD2. Germline loops: CDR1 MNHNS, CDR2 SASEGT. CDR3 length equals 14 residues. V was clipped by 4 bases and J by 1 base; unmatched bases: 3. The CDR3 is CASSGLAGSYEQYF. CDR3 sequence (DNA): TGTGCCAGCAGTGGGTTAGCGGGGTCCTACGAGCAGTACTTC.

The V gene is TRBV9, the J gene TRBJ2-2; D is undetermined. This CDR3 has 13 residues. V lost 0 bases and J lost 5, with 5 bases in between. The germline gives CDR1 SGDLS, CDR2 YYNGEE. CDR3 sequence reads: CASSVAHTGELFF. Here the CDR3 DNA reads TGTGCCAGCAGCGTAGCACATACCGGGGAGCTGTTTTTT.

The rearrangement joins TRBV5-5 to TRBJ2-7, with D possibly TRBD2 on 6 matching bases. This CDR3 contains 15 residues. CDR1 SGHKS and CDR2 YYEKEE come from the germline V gene (reference sequence). V gave up 3 bases and J gave up 0 bases, with 13 bases separating them. CDR3 nucleotides: TGTGCCAGCAGCTCGGAGGGCCTAGCCTCCTACGAGCAGTACTTC. Protein: CASSSEGLASYEQYF.

The gene calls are TRBV6-5 and TRBJ1-3, with D unresolved. The CDR3 is 15 amino acids. CDR1 and CDR2 (germline): MNHEY, SVGAGI. Deletions cut 3 bases from V and 2 bases from J, with 11 bases between. The CDR3 nucleotides are TGTGCCAGCAGTTATTTCGCCGGGGCTGGAAACACCATATATTTT. It specifies CASSYFAGAGNTIYF.

The rearrangement uses TRBV18 and TRBJ1-1; D is possibly TRBD1 (5 bases). CDR3 length equals 14 residues. Germline CDR1 is KGHSH and CDR2 is LQKENI. V was trimmed by 3 bases and J by 2 bases, leaving 10 bases between them. Here the CDR3 reads CASSPSRVNTEAFF. The CDR3 nucleotides read TGTGCCAGCTCACCGTCCAGGGTAAACACTGAAGCTTTCTTT.

This chain connects TRBV10-2 to TRBJ1-5; the D gene is possibly TRBD1 (5 bases). Per the germline V gene, CDR1 is WSHSY and CDR2 is SAAADI. Trimming left V 8 bases short and J 0 bases short, with 11 bases between. This CDR3 region has 14 residues. The CDR3 DNA reads as TGCGCCAGCTCCACGACAGTTAGCAATCAGCCCCAGCATTTT. This gives the protein CASSTTVSNQPQHF.

The V gene is TRBV7-7, the J gene TRBJ2-1, with D unclear. CDR3 length: 14 amino acids. V lost 1 base to trimming and J lost 5 bases, with 9 bases between them. CDR1 and CDR2 (germline): SSHAT, FNYEAQ (reference sequence). The CDR3 nucleotides are TGTGCCAGCAGCTTAGTTTCGTTTGACAATGAGCAGTTCTTC. It codes for CASSLVSFDNEQFF.